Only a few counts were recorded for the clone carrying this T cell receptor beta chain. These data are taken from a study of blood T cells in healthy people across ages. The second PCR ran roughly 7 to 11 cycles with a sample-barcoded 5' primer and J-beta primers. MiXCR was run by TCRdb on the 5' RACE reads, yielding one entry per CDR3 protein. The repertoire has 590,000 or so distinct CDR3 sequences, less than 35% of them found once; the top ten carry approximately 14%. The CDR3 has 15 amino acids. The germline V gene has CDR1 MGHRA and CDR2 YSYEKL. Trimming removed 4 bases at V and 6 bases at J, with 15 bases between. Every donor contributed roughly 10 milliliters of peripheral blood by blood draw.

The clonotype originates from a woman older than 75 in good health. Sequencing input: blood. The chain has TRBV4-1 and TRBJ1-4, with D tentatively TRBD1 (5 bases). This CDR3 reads CASSLRDLLDEKLFF. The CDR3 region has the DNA TGCGCCAGCAGCCTACGGGACCTCCTGGATGAAAAACTGTTTTTT.